The rows below give T cell receptor beta chains drawn from one sample of a study of post-analysis software for immune sequencing data. TCRdb re-called the PCR reads with MiXCR, one entry per CDR3 protein. Counted here are about 770,000 distinct CDR3 sequences, just over 45% occurring once; the ten biggest clones make up roughly 4.9%. Sequencing was done on a sample of blood. These receptors were collected from a girl aged 5 to 17 with multiple sclerosis. Both conserved end residues are part of each CDR3. A D gene is named only where the DNA matches it firmly. Where a row states a size, it is once, few, many or the class of an expanded clone; other rows omit it.

clone_size	d_call	v_call	j_call	cdr3_aa	cdr3_nt
NA	NA	TRBV6-5	TRBJ2-7	CASSYWGQTYEQYF	TGTGCCAGCAGTTACTGGGGGCAAACCTACGAGCAGTACTTC
few	TRBD1	TRBV3-1	TRBJ1-2	CASSPGTANNYGYTF	TGTGCCAGCAGCCCCGGGACAGCGAATAACTATGGCTACACCTTC
NA	TRBD1	TRBV12-3/TRBV12-4	TRBJ2-5	CASRIGQGGETQYF	TGTGCCAGCAGGATAGGACAGGGTGGGGAGACCCAGTACTTC
NA	NA	TRBV4-2	TRBJ2-7	CASSLGTGSGQYF	TGTGCCAGCAGCCTCGGCACGGGGAGCGGGCAGTACTTC
NA	NA	TRBV29-1	TRBJ1-2	CSVGDGGLDYTF	TGCAGCGTTGGGGACGGCGGGCTTGACTACACCTTC
once	TRBD2	TRBV7-6	TRBJ2-1	CASSLAAAGDYNEQFF	TGTGCCAGCAGCTTAGCGGCTGCGGGAGACTACAATGAGCAGTTCTTC
few	NA	TRBV5-6	TRBJ2-1	CASSTLYNEQFF	TGTGCCAGCAGCACCCTTTACAATGAGCAGTTCTTC
few	NA	TRBV5-1	TRBJ2-5	CASSPRGAGWQETQYF	TGCGCCAGCAGCCCCCGAGGGGCGGGCTGGCAAGAGACCCAGTACTTC
NA	TRBD1	TRBV29-1	TRBJ2-3	CSVERDRVSSDTQYF	TGCAGCGTTGAAAGAGACAGGGTTTCATCAGATACGCAGTATTTT
few	NA	TRBV6-6	TRBJ1-2	CASSYFENYGYTF	TGTGCCAGCAGTTACTTTGAGAACTATGGCTACACCTTC
NA	TRBD2	TRBV7-2	TRBJ2-5	CASSLAGSGRETQYF	TGTGCCAGCAGCTTAGCGGGTAGCGGGAGAGAGACCCAGTACTTC
NA	TRBD2	TRBV7-2	TRBJ2-1	CASSLELASGNEQFF	TGTGCCAGCAGCTTAGAGTTGGCTAGCGGGAATGAGCAGTTCTTC
NA	NA	TRBV29-1	TRBJ2-3	CSVCHTGGDTQYF	TGCAGCGTTTGCCATACTGGGGGAGATACGCAGTATTTT
NA	TRBD2	TRBV7-6	TRBJ2-1	CASSSGVREDHNEQFF	TGTGCCAGCAGCTCGGGTGTTCGGGAGGACCACAATGAGCAGTTCTTC
NA	TRBD2	TRBV24-1	TRBJ2-3	CATSDGGLADRTDTQYF	TGTGCCACCAGTGATGGGGGACTAGCGGATCGCACAGATACGCAGTATTTT
NA	NA	TRBV5-1	TRBJ2-5	CASSFTAIGGETQYF	TGCGCCAGCAGCTTCACAGCAATAGGGGGAGAGACCCAGTACTTC
few	NA	TRBV7-9	TRBJ2-1	CASSFSVYEQFF	TGTGCCAGCAGCTTTAGCGTGTATGAGCAGTTCTTC
few	NA	TRBV7-9	TRBJ2-3	CASSHSFLGKEDTDTQYF	TGTGCCAGCAGCCATTCGTTTCTAGGAAAGGAAGACACAGATACGCAGTATTTT
few	NA	TRBV3-1	TRBJ2-7	CASSQEASGSTYEQYF	TGTGCCAGCAGCCAAGAAGCGAGTGGCAGTACCTACGAGCAGTACTTC
NA	NA	TRBV3-1	TRBJ2-3	CASSQELGRAQYF	TGTGCCAGCAGCCAAGAGCTGGGAAGGGCCCAGTATTTT
once	TRBD1	TRBV12-3/TRBV12-4	TRBJ1-5	CASSLGATGDNQPQHF	TGTGCCAGCAGCCTGGGGGCCACAGGGGACAATCAGCCCCAGCATTTT
NA	NA	TRBV2	TRBJ1-1	CASSEAGVPGTEAFF	TGTGCCAGCAGTGAAGCCGGGGTACCGGGCACTGAAGCTTTCTTT
NA	NA	TRBV20-1	TRBJ1-2	CSARNGRLLGYTF	TGCAGTGCTAGAAATGGCCGCCTATTGGGCTACACCTTC
NA	NA	TRBV12-3/TRBV12-4	TRBJ1-2	CASSDGGYGYTF	TGTGCCAGCAGCGACGGGGGATATGGCTACACCTTC
NA	TRBD2	TRBV13	TRBJ2-5	CASSLGLAGVVQYF	TGTGCCAGCAGCTTAGGTCTAGCGGGAGTGGTTCAGTACTTC
NA	TRBD1	TRBV5-1	TRBJ1-2	CASSPQTGGGGYTF	TGCGCCAGCAGCCCACAAACAGGGGGCGGAGGCTACACCTTC
NA	NA	TRBV28	TRBJ2-4	CASSLAGSAKNIQYF	TGTGCCAGCAGCCTTGCGGGGTCAGCCAAAAACATTCAGTACTTC
few	TRBD1	TRBV7-2	TRBJ2-5	CASSFKQTGVETQYF	TGTGCCAGCAGCTTCAAACAGACAGGGGTGGAGACCCAGTACTTC
NA	NA	TRBV24-1	TRBJ2-3	CATSDGAGASSTDTQYF	TGTGCCACCAGTGACGGCGCGGGGGCCAGTAGCACAGATACGCAGTATTTT
NA	NA	TRBV6-5	TRBJ2-3	CASSPGRLSTDTQYF	TGTGCCAGCAGTCCAGGACGGCTGAGCACAGATACGCAGTATTTT
NA	TRBD2	TRBV20-1	TRBJ2-1	CSAPGLAGGGTYNEQFF	TGCAGTGCACCGGGACTAGCGGGAGGGGGGACCTACAATGAGCAGTTCTTC
NA	NA	TRBV9	TRBJ2-5	CASSVGGWTFQETQYF	TGTGCCAGCAGCGTAGGGGGGTGGACTTTCCAAGAGACCCAGTACTTC
NA	TRBD1	TRBV20-1	TRBJ2-5	CSASHRGLPRETQYF	TGCAGTGCTAGCCACAGGGGGTTACCCCGGGAGACCCAGTACTTC
NA	NA	TRBV29-1	TRBJ1-2	CSVEVGGGGYTF	TGCAGCGTTGAAGTGGGGGGAGGTGGCTACACCTTC
few	TRBD2	TRBV29-1	TRBJ2-1	CSVIHSGLAGGPTSSYNEQFF	TGCAGCGTTATTCACTCGGGACTAGCGGGAGGGCCTACGAGCTCCTACAATGAGCAGTTCTTC
NA	TRBD1	TRBV28	TRBJ1-4	CASSLRQGRVEKLFF	TGTGCCAGCAGTCTCCGACAGGGACGGGTCGAAAAACTGTTTTTT
few	NA	TRBV20-1	TRBJ2-7	CSARNTDYEQYF	TGCAGTGCTAGAAACACCGACTACGAGCAGTACTTC
NA	NA	TRBV7-2	TRBJ2-7	CASSLDGGDTDYEQYF	TGTGCCAGCAGCTTAGACGGAGGTGATACTGACTACGAGCAGTACTTC
NA	TRBD1	TRBV2	TRBJ2-7	CASIGGRYEQYF	TGTGCCAGCATAGGGGGCAGGTACGAGCAGTACTTC
once	TRBD1	TRBV15	TRBJ2-4	CATSNSKGQGPGEQYF	TGTGCCACCAGCAATTCCAAGGGACAGGGGCCGGGGGAGCAGTACTTC
NA	TRBD2	TRBV12-3/TRBV12-4	TRBJ2-5	CASSPSGSPGETQYF	TGTGCCAGCAGCCCTAGCGGGAGCCCGGGCGAGACCCAGTACTTC
NA	TRBD2	TRBV20-1	TRBJ2-3	CSARDQGGSSADTQYF	TGCAGTGCTAGAGATCAAGGCGGGAGTAGCGCAGATACGCAGTATTTT
once	TRBD2	TRBV7-2	TRBJ2-7	CASSFGGGSSYEQYF	TGTGCCAGCAGCTTCGGGGGGGGGAGCTCCTACGAGCAGTACTTC
NA	NA	TRBV3-1	TRBJ1-4	CASSPTLETNEKLFF	TGTGCCAGCAGCCCAACATTAGAGACTAATGAAAAACTGTTTTTT
NA	NA	TRBV5-6	TRBJ2-4	CASSLSVRGIQYF	TGTGCCAGCAGCTTGTCCGTCAGGGGCATTCAGTACTTC
few	TRBD2	TRBV6-4	TRBJ2-1	CASSDGEGQSNEQFF	TGTGCCAGCAGTGACGGGGAGGGCCAGAGCAATGAGCAGTTCTTC
few	NA	TRBV15	TRBJ1-1	CATSDGGTTEAFF	TGTGCCACCAGCGACGGCGGGACCACTGAAGCTTTCTTT